This T cell receptor (beta chain) was profiled in a study of neoadjuvant anti-PD-1 for oral cavity cancer. Study as a whole: Patients without progression got a fourth dose around day 43.

V gave up 1 base and J gave up 7 bases, with 20 bases separating them. Germline-derived CDR1 and CDR2 are SGHVS and FNYEAQ. This CDR3 is built from 16 residues. TCRdb's copy holds only in-frame clones and misses some; the assay was immunoSEQ multiplex PCR. This sample has 15,000 or so clones, with roughly 60% found just once. Stage II-IVA oral cavity squamous cell carcinoma was new and untreated by systemic or radiation therapy. The chain employs TRBV7-6 and TRBJ2-7, with D possibly TRBD2 on 5 matching bases. The material sequenced was PBMCs, taken before nivolumab (anti-PD-1) treatment. This receptor was obtained from a person between 40 and 85 years old with oral cavity squamous cell carcinoma. The DNA of the CDR3 is TGTGCCAGCAGCTTAGGCGAGGCTAACCTCCCGGGAGAGCAGTACTTC. Its protein product is CASSLGEANLPGEQYF.